This T cell receptor beta chain derives from a study of regulatory T cells in long-lasting Graves disease. About the study: For under 3 months, newly diagnosed Graves' patients had been taking antithyroid drugs.

Time point noted: newly diagnosed GD, antithyroid drugs for less than 3 months. From PBMCs, RNA was extracted and then used to make the TCR library. TCR beta libraries were built with iRepertoire HTBI primers and Arm-PCR of CDR3 regions. Each CDR3 protein gets one entry after TCRdb re-called the multiplex PCR reads with MiXCR. The table shows roughly 530,000 distinct CDR3 sequences, with roughly 16% occurring only once. These sequences were also reported in another study, on T cells in Graves' hyperthyroidism and ophthalmopathy. This second report adds: Ophthalmopathy was model-predicted a median approximately 6.4 months pre-onset.

The starting material was peripheral blood mononuclear cells (PBMCs), obtained at new diagnosis, from a patient treated with antithyroid drugs. The source of this sequence is a woman aged 35-60 years with Graves disease.

The DNA for the CDR3 is TGCGCCAGCAGCGCTTTGGACGGGAACACTGAAGCTTTCTTT. This codes for CASSALDGNTEAFF. The rearrangement uses TRBV5-1 and TRBJ1-1; unclear D gene. The CDR3 length is 14 residues. The V end lost 4 bases, the J end lost 1 base, and 11 bases lay between the germline ends. Germline V gene sequence: CDR1 SGHRS, CDR2 YFSETQ.